The clone carrying this TCR beta chain was observed once. Antigen: not known. This specimen belongs to a study of T cell responses to AZD1222 COVID-19 vaccine. General observations from the study: Just a handful of AZD1222 recipients tested seropositive at baseline.

The V gene's germline CDR1 is MDHEN and CDR2 SYDVKM. Trimming shortened V by 3 bases and J by 6 bases, and 15 bases separated the two germline ends. The CDR3 has 15 residues. The table came from immunoSEQ multiplex PCR; TCRdb's copy has only in-frame clones and leaves some out. The sample records about 150,000 clones, 90% to 95% being singletons. J is TRBJ1-5 and V is TRBV28; a possible D gene is TRBD1 (6 bases). The origin of this receptor is an adult who received the AZD1222 COVID-19 vaccine. Sequences were derived from peripheral blood, sampled 28 days after the second AZD1222 dose. The CDR3 region is CASSLGGRVGQPQHF. For the CDR3, the DNA is TGTGCCAGCAGTTTGGGGGGGCGCGTCGGTCAGCCCCAGCATTTT.